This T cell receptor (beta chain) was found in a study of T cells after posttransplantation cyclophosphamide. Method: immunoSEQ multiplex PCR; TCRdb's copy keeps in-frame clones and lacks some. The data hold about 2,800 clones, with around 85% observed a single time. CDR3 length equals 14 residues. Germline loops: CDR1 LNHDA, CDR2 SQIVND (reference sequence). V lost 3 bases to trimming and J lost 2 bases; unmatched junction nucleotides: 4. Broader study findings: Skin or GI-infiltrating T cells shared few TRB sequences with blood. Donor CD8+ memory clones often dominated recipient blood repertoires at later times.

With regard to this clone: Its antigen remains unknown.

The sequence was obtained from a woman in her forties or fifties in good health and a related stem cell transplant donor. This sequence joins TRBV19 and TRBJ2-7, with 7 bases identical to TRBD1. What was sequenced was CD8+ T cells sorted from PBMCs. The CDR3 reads CASSIQGVPYEQYF. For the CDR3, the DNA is TGTGCCAGTAGTATCCAGGGGGTTCCCTACGAGCAGTACTTC.